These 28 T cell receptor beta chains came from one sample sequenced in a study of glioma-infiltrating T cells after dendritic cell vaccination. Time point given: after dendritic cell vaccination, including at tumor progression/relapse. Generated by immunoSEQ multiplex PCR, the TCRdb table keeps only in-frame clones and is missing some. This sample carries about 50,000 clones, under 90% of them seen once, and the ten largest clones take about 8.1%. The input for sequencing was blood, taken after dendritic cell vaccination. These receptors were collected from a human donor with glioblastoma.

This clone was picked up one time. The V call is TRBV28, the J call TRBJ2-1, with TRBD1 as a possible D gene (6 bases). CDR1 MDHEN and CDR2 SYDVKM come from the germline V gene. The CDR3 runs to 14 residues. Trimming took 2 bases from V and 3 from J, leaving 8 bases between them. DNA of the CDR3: TGTGCCAGCAGTTTAAGACAGGACTACAATGAGCAGTTCTTC. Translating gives CASSLRQDYNEQFF. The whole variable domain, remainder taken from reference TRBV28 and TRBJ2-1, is DVKVTQSSRYLVKRTGEKVFLECVQDMDHENMFWYRQDPGLGLRLIYFSYDVKMKEKGDIPEGYSVSREKKERFSLILESASTNQTSMYLCASSLRQDYNEQFFGPGTRLTVL.

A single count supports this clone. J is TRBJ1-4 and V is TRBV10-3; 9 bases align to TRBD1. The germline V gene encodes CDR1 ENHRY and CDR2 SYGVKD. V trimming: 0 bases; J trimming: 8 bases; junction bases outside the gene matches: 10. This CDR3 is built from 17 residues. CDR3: CAISESLLQGAKEKLFF. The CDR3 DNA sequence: TGTGCCATCAGTGAGTCCCTTCTACAGGGGGCAAAGGAAAAACTGTTTTTT.

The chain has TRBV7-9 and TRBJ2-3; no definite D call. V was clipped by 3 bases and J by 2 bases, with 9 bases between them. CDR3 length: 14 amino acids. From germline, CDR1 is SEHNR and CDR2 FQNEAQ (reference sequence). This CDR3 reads CASSFSRNTDTQYF. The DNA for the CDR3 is TGTGCCAGCAGCTTCTCGCGAAACACAGATACGCAGTATTTT.

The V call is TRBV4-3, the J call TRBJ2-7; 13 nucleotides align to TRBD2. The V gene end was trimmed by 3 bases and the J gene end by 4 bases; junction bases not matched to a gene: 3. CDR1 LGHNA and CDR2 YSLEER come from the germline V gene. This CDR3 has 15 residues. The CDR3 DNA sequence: TGCGCCAGCAGCCATACTAGCGGGGGGGCTTACGAGCAGTACTTC. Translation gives CASSHTSGGAYEQYF.

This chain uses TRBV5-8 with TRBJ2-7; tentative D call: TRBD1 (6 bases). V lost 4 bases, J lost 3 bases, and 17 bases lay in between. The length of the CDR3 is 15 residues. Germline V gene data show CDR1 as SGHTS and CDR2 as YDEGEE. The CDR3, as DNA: TGTGCCAGCAGCCCACAGGGTAGGTTTATCTACGAGCAGTACTTC. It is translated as CASSPQGRFIYEQYF.

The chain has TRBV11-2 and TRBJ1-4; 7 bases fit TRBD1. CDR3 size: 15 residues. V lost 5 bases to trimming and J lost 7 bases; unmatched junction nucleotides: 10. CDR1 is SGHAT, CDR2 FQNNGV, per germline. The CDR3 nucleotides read TGTGCCAGCAGCCCCACAGGGGTTTGGGGTGAAAAACTGTTTTTT. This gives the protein CASSPTGVWGEKLFF.

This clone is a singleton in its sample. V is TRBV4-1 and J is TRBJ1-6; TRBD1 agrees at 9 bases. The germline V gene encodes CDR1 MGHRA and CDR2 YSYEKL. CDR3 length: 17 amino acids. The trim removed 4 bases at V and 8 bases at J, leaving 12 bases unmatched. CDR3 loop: CASSLRTGGGLDSPLHF. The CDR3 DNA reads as TGCGCCAGCAGCCTAAGAACAGGGGGCGGCTTGGATTCACCCCTCCACTTT.

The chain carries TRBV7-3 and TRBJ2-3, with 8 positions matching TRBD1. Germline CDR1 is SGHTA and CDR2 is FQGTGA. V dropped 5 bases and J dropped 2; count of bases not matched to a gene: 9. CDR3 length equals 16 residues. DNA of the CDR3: TGTGCCAGCAGCCCCTCGAGGACAGGGAACACAGATACGCAGTATTTT. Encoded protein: CASSPSRTGNTDTQYF.

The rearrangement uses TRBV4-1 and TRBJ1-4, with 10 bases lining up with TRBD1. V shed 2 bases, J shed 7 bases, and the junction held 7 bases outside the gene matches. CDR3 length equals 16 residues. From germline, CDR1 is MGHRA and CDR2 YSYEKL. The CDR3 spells CASSQSDRGRGEKLFF. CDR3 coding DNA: TGCGCCAGCAGCCAAAGCGACAGGGGGCGGGGTGAAAAACTGTTTTTT.

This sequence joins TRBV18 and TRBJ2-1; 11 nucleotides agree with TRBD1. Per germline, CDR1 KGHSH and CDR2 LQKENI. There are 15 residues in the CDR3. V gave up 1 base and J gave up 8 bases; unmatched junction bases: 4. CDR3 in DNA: TGTGCCAGCTCACCACGGACAGGGGGCGGGGATGAGCAGTTCTTC. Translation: CASSPRTGGGDEQFF. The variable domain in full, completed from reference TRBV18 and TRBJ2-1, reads NAGVMQNPRHLVRRRGQEARLRCSPMKGHSHVYWYRQLPEEGLKFMVYLQKENIIDESGMPKERFSAEFPKEGPSILRIQQVVRGDSAAYFCASSPRTGGGDEQFFGPGTRLTVL.

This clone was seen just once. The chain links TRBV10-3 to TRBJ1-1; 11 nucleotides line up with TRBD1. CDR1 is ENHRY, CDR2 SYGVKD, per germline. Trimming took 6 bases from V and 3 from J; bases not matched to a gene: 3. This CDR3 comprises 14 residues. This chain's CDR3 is CAIRGTGGDTEAFF. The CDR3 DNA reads TGTGCCATCAGGGGGACAGGGGGGGACACTGAAGCTTTCTTT.

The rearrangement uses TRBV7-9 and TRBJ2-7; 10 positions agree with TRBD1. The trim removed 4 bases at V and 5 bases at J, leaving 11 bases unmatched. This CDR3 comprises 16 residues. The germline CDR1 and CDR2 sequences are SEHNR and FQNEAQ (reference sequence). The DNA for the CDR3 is TGTGCCAGCAGCTCCTATCAATCGACAGGGGGCCACGAGCAGTACTTC. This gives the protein CASSSYQSTGGHEQYF.

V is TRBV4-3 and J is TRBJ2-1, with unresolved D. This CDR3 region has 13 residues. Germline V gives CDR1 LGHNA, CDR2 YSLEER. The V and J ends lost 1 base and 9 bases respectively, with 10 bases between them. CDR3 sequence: CASSQASKSEQFF. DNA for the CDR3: TGCGCCAGCAGCCAAGCAAGTAAGAGTGAGCAGTTCTTC.

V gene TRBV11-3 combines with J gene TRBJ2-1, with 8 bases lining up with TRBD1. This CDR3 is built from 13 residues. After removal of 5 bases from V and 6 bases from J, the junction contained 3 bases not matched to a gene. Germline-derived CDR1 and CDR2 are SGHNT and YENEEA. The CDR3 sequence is CASSRTGSNEQFF. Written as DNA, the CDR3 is TGTGCCAGCAGCCGGACAGGGAGCAATGAGCAGTTCTTC.

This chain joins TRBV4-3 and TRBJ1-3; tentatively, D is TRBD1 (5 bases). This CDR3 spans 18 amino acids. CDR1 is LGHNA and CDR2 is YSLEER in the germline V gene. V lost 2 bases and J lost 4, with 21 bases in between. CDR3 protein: CASSQRGGVGFLGNTIYF. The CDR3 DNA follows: TGCGCCAGCAGCCAAAGGGGTGGGGTGGGATTCTTGGGAAACACCATATATTTT.

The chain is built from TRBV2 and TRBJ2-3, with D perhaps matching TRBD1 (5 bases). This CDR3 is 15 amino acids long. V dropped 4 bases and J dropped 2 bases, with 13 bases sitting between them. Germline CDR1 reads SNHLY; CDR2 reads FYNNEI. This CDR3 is CASSVLRDVTDTQYF. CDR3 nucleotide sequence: TGTGCCAGCAGTGTACTCAGGGATGTCACAGATACGCAGTATTTT.

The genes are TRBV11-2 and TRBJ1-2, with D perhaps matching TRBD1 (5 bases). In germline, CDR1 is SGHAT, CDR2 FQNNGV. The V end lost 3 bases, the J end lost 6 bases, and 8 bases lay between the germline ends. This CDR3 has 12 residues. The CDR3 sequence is CASSFSGHGYTF. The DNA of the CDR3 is TGTGCCAGCAGCTTTTCAGGGCATGGCTACACCTTC.

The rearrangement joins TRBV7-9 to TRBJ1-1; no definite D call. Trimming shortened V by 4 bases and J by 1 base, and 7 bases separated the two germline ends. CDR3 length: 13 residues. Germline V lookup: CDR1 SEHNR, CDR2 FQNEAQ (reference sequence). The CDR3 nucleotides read TGTGCCAGCAGCTCGACACGGAACACTGAAGCTTTCTTT. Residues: CASSSTRNTEAFF.

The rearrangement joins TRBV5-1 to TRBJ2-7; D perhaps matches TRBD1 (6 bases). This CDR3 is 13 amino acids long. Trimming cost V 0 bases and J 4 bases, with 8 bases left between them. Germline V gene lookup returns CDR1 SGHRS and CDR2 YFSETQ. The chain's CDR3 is CASSLDRVYEQYF. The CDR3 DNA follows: TGCGCCAGCAGCTTGGACAGGGTATACGAGCAGTACTTC. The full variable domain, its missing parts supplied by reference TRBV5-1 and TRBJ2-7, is KAGVTQTPRYLIKTRGQQVTLSCSPISGHRSVSWYQQTPGQGLQFLFEYFSETQRNKGNFPGRFSGRQFSNSRSEMNVSTLELGDSALYLCASSLDRVYEQYFGPGTRLTVT.

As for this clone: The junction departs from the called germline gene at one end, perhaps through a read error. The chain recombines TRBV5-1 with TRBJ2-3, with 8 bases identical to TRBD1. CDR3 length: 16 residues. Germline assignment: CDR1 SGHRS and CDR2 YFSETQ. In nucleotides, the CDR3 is TGCGCCTGCAGCGTAGTACAGGGGGGCCGCACAGATACGCAGTATTTT. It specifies CACSVVQGGRTDTQYF.

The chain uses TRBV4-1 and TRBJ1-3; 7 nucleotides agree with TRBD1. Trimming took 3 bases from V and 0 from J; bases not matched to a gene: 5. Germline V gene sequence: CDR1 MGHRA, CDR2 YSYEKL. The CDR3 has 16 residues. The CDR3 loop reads CASSQDDRVSGNTIYF. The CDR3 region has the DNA TGCGCCAGCAGCCAGGACGACAGGGTCTCTGGAAACACCATATATTTT.

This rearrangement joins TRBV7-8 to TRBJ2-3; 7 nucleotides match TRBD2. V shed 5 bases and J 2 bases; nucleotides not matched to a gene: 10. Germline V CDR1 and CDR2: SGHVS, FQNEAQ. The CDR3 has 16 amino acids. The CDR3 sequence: CASSMRAGPITDTQYF. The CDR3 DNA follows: TGTGCCAGCAGCATGAGAGCGGGGCCCATCACAGATACGCAGTATTTT.

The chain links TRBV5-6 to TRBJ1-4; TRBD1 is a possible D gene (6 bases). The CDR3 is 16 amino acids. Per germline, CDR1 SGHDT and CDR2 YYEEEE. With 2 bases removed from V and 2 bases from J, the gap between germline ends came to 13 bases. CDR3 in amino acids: CASSFFTGWTNEKLFF. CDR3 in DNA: TGTGCCAGCAGCTTTTTCACAGGGTGGACTAATGAAAAACTGTTTTTT.

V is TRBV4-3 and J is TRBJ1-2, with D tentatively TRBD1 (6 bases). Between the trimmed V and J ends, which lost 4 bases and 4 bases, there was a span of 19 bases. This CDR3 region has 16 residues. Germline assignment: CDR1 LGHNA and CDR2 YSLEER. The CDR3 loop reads CASSPPGRGKFYGYTF. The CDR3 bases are TGCGCCAGCAGCCCTCCGGGTAGGGGGAAATTCTATGGCTACACCTTC.

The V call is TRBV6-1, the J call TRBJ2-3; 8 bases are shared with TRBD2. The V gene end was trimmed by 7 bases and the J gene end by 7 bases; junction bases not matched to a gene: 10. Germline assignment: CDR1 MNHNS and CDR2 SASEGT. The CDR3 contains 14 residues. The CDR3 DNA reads TGTGCCAGCAAAACTAGCGGACACGTTAATACGCAGTATTTT. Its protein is CASKTSGHVNTQYF.

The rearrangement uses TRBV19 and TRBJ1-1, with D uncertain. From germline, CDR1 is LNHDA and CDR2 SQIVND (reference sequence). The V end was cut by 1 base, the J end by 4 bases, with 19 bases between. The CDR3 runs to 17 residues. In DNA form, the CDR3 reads TGTGCCAGTAGTATAGGTCCTCAGCGTTATGGCGGCACTGAAGCTTTCTTT. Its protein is CASSIGPQRYGGTEAFF. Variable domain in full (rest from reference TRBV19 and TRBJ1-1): DGGITQSPKYLFRKEGQNVTLSCEQNLNHDAMYWYRQDPGQGLRLIYYSQIVNDFQKGDIAEGYSVSREKKESFPLTVTSAQKNPTAFYLCASSIGPQRYGGTEAFFGQGTRLTVV.

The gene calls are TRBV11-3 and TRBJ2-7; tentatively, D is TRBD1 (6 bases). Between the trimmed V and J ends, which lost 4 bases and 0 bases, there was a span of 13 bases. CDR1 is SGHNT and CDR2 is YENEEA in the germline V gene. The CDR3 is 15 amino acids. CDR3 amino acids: CASSSFEGHSYEQYF. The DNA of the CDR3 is TGTGCCAGCAGCTCCTTCGAGGGACACTCCTACGAGCAGTACTTC.

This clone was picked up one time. The CDR3 loop is CASSSHRLTTNEKLFF. In nucleotides, the CDR3 is TGTGCCAGCAGTTCGCATCGACTGACAACTAATGAAAAACTGTTTTTT. V usage is TRBV6-5 and J usage is TRBJ1-4; D not certain. Germline V gene sequence: CDR1 MNHEY, CDR2 SVGAGI. This CDR3 is built from 16 residues. V was clipped by 4 bases and J by 0 bases, with 12 bases between them.